Shown below are 30 T cell receptor beta chains from a single sample sequenced in a study of CD8 T cells in Susac syndrome. RNA in amounts of about 0.5 to 1 ug was reverse transcribed with random hexamers. From the immunoSEQ multiplex PCR reads, TCRdb called clonotypes with MiXCR, one entry per CDR3 protein. The profile covers some 120,000 distinct CDR3 sequences, with more than 90% appearing a single time and roughly 0.091% taken by the ten largest. What was sequenced was CD4+ T cells from PBMCs. These receptors all stem from a human donor in good health.

The V call is TRBV19, the J call TRBJ2-3, with 7 bases that match TRBD2. The J segment lost 0 bases and the V segment lost 4 bases, leaving 7 bases of the junction unmatched. This CDR3 contains 16 residues. CDR1 is LNHDA and CDR2 is SQIVND in the germline V gene (reference sequence). CDR3 protein: CASSTSVSGSTDTQYF. In nucleotides, the CDR3 is TGTGCCAGTAGTACTTCAGTTAGCGGGAGCACAGATACGCAGTATTTT.

V gene TRBV6-6 combines with J gene TRBJ1-1; D gene unclear. V was pared by 8 bases and J by 2 bases, with 18 bases between. The CDR3 contains 15 residues. Germline V gene lookup returns CDR1 MNHNY and CDR2 SVGAGI (reference sequence). The CDR3 reads CASAKHGNLNTEAFF. CDR3 nucleotides: TGTGCCAGCGCGAAACACGGCAACCTAAACACTGAAGCTTTCTTT.

This sequence joins TRBV3-1 and TRBJ2-7; D remains ambiguous. Trimming stripped 2 bases from V and 7 bases from J, with 6 bases between. In germline, CDR1 is LGHDT, CDR2 YNNKEL (reference sequence). The CDR3 is 11 residues long. The CDR3 reads CASSQTREQYF. The CDR3 region has the DNA TGTGCCAGCAGCCAAACGCGGGAGCAGTACTTC.

The V and J genes are TRBV20-1 and TRBJ2-5; 8 bases align to TRBD1. CDR3 length: 13 amino acids. CDR1 and CDR2 from the germline V gene are DFQATT and SNEGSKA (reference sequence). V lost 6 bases to trimming and J lost 5 bases; unmatched junction nucleotides: 8. CDR3 DNA sequence: TGCAGTGCGACGTCCCGGGACAGGGAGACCCAGTACTTC. It codes for CSATSRDRETQYF.

The V and J genes are TRBV2 and TRBJ2-3; unclear D gene. Trimming stripped 7 bases from V and 1 base from J, with 12 bases between. CDR1 is SNHLY and CDR2 is FYNNEI in the germline V gene. This CDR3 has 14 residues. The CDR3 loop is CASTRSGGTDTQYF. The CDR3 DNA follows: TGTGCCAGCACGAGGAGTGGGGGCACAGATACGCAGTATTTT. The whole variable domain, remainder taken from reference TRBV2 and TRBJ2-3, is EPEVTQTPSHQVTQMGQEVILRCVPISNHLYFYWYRQILGQKVEFLVSFYNNEISEKSEIFDDQFSVERPDGSNFTLKIRSTKLEDSAMYFCASTRSGGTDTQYFGPGTRLTVL.

The gene calls are TRBV6-1 and TRBJ2-7, with 12 bases matching TRBD1. The J segment lost 6 bases and the V segment lost 7 bases, leaving 10 bases of the junction unmatched. CDR1 MNHNS and CDR2 SASEGT come from the germline V gene. The CDR3 spans 15 residues. DNA for the CDR3: TGTGCCAGCACCCGAACCGGGACAGGGGGCCTCGAGCAGTACTTC. Amino acid sequence: CASTRTGTGGLEQYF.

The chain uses TRBV29-1 and TRBJ1-1; 7 bases are a match to TRBD1. The CDR3 runs to 14 residues. CDR1 and CDR2 from the germline V gene are SQVTM and ANQGSEA. J was trimmed by 3 bases and V by 7 bases; bases with no gene match: 11. The CDR3: CSGRTGRDHTEAFF. The CDR3 coding sequence is TGCAGCGGGCGGACAGGCCGGGATCACACTGAAGCTTTCTTT.

This chain links TRBV3-1 with TRBJ2-1; the D is unclear. CDR3 length equals 16 residues. Looked up from germline, CDR1 is LGHDT and CDR2 is YNNKEL (reference sequence). The ends were cut back, 0 bases at V and 3 bases at J, with 12 bases in the middle. CDR3: CASSQDRRVDYNEQFF. The DNA of the CDR3 is TGTGCCAGCAGCCAAGACAGAAGAGTCGACTACAATGAGCAGTTCTTC.

The count of this clonotype is one. This chain's CDR3 is CASSSNGASNQPQHF. CDR3 nucleotides: TGTGCCAGCAGCTCCAACGGGGCGAGCAATCAGCCCCAGCATTTT. The chain combines TRBV5-6 with TRBJ1-5, with D perhaps TRBD1 (5 bases). V lost 3 bases, J lost 1 base, and 11 bases lay in between. CDR1 is SGHDT, CDR2 YYEEEE, per germline. CDR3 size: 15 residues.

The chain links TRBV11-2 to TRBJ2-7; no firm D call. The CDR3 spans 15 residues. CDR1 and CDR2 from the germline V gene are SGHAT and FQNNGV. Trimming removed 3 bases at V and 0 bases at J, with 12 bases between. CDR3 in amino acids: CASSFDRPSSYEQYF. CDR3 nucleotide sequence: TGTGCCAGCAGCTTTGATAGGCCCAGCTCCTACGAGCAGTACTTC.

The J gene is TRBJ2-1, the V gene TRBV25-1; D is uncertain. The V gene lost 7 bases and the J gene lost 3 bases, with 10 bases spanning the gap. In germline, CDR1 is MGHDK, CDR2 SYGVNS. The CDR3 loop spans 13 amino acids. The CDR3 DNA reads TGTGCCAGCAAGGATACTATCTACAATGAGCAGTTCTTC. Protein sequence: CASKDTIYNEQFF.

The J gene is TRBJ2-5, the V gene TRBV7-2, with 7 bases that match TRBD1. Unmatched junction bases numbered 10, after V lost 4 bases and J lost 2 bases. This CDR3 has 16 amino acids. Germline V gene sequence: CDR1 SGHTA, CDR2 FQGNSA. In DNA, the CDR3 is TGTGCCAGCAGCTCCCAAACCGACAGGGCTCAAGAGACCCAGTACTTC. This sequence encodes CASSSQTDRAQETQYF.

This chain uses TRBV15 with TRBJ2-7; 9 nucleotides align to TRBD1. CDR3 length equals 16 residues. J was trimmed by 5 bases and V by 2 bases; bases with no gene match: 10. Germline V gene data show CDR1 as LNHNV and CDR2 as YYDKDF (reference sequence). The CDR3 nucleotides are TGTGCCACCAGCAGATCGTTGGACAGGGGTGCCCACGAGCAGTACTTC. It encodes CATSRSLDRGAHEQYF.

This clonotype showed up just once. The gene calls are TRBV5-1 and TRBJ2-5; possibly TRBD1 or TRBD2 for D (5 bases each). Germline-derived CDR1 and CDR2 are SGHRS and YFSETQ. Trimming pared 0 bases from V and 1 base from J, leaving 10 bases between. The CDR3 loop spans 15 amino acids. This chain's CDR3 is CASSLAGATQETQYF. CDR3 DNA: TGCGCCAGCAGCTTGGCCGGGGCCACCCAAGAGACCCAGTACTTC.

The rearrangement uses TRBV27 and TRBJ2-3; D uncertain. Germline CDR1 reads MNHEY; CDR2 reads SMNVEV (reference sequence). With 3 bases removed from V and 2 bases from J, the gap between germline ends came to 15 bases. The CDR3 length is 16 residues. CDR3 loop: CASSFRTIGNTDTQYF. In DNA, the CDR3 is TGTGCCAGCAGTTTTCGTACAATTGGTAACACAGATACGCAGTATTTT.

The CDR3 reads CASREQGAPGPQHF. The CDR3 bases are TGTGCCAGCAGAGAACAGGGGGCCCCTGGGCCCCAGCATTTT. The rearrangement joins TRBV2 to TRBJ1-5; 9 nucleotides line up with TRBD1. This CDR3 is built from 14 residues. Germline V gives CDR1 SNHLY, CDR2 FYNNEI. J lost 9 bases, V lost 6 bases, and 9 bases had no gene match. The variable domain in full, with the rest retrieved from reference TRBV2 and TRBJ1-5, is EPEVTQTPSHQVTQMGQEVILRCVPISNHLYFYWYRQILGQKVEFLVSFYNNEISEKSEIFDDQFSVERPDGSNFTLKIRSTKLEDSAMYFCASREQGAPGPQHFGDGTRLSIL.

The CDR3 bases are TGCAGTGCTAGAGATCCGGACAGGGGGTGGACTGAAGCTTTCTTT. This gives the protein CSARDPDRGWTEAFF. V gene TRBV20-1 combines with J gene TRBJ1-1; 10 bases line up with TRBD1. Germline loops: CDR1 DFQATT, CDR2 SNEGSKA (reference sequence). This CDR3 region has 15 residues. Trimming at V came to 0 bases and at J to 5 bases, leaving 6 bases not matched to a gene.

The chain uses TRBV12-3 or TRBV12-4 and TRBJ2-5; maybe TRBD2 (5 bases). Deletions cut 5 bases from V and 5 bases from J, with 18 bases between. CDR3 length: 15 amino acids. The CDR3 spells CASSPPRGGWETQYF. CDR3 in DNA: TGTGCCAGCAGTCCCCCCCGGGGTGGTTGGGAGACCCAGTACTTC.

The rearrangement joins TRBV7-2 to TRBJ2-3; 8 nucleotides align to TRBD2. The CDR3 is made up of 14 amino acids. J gave up 5 bases and V 3 bases, and 4 bases lay outside the gene matches. Germline V lookup: CDR1 SGHTA, CDR2 FQGNSA. CDR3 sequence: CASSFSTSEDTQYF. CDR3 in DNA: TGTGCCAGCAGCTTTTCGACTAGCGAAGATACGCAGTATTTT.

This clonotype was recorded once. The chain couples TRBV7-9 to TRBJ2-7, with TRBD2 matching 10 bases. This CDR3 region has 15 residues. The germline CDR1 and CDR2 sequences are SEHNR and FQNEAQ (reference sequence). V gave up 2 bases and J gave up 3 bases; unmatched junction bases: 4. The CDR3 loop reads CASSLTSGALYEQYF. CDR3 coding DNA: TGTGCCAGCAGCTTAACTAGCGGGGCCCTCTACGAGCAGTACTTC.

The chain has TRBV29-1 and TRBJ2-5; perhaps TRBD2 as D (7 bases). The CDR3 covers 14 residues. Germline lookup yields CDR1 SQVTM and CDR2 ANQGSEA. Trimming took off 0 bases at V and 5 bases at J, with 13 bases between the two ends. The CDR3 region has the DNA TGCAGCGTTGAAGATACGGGGGGCGGGGAGACCCAGTACTTC. Its translation is CSVEDTGGGETQYF.

The chain couples TRBV5-4 to TRBJ2-5, with D perhaps TRBD2 (5 bases). The CDR3 runs to 13 residues. V lost 5 bases and J 5 bases, leaving 13 bases between the germline ends. Germline V gives CDR1 SGHNT, CDR2 YYREEE (reference sequence). CDR3 DNA: TGTGCCAGCAGTAGTTCGGGGAGCGAGACCCAGTACTTC. Its translation: CASSSSGSETQYF. Full variable domain (missing parts from reference TRBV5-4 and TRBJ2-5): ETGVTQSPTHLIKTRGQQVTLRCSSQSGHNTVSWYQQALGQGPQFIFQYYREEENGRGNFPPRFSGLQFPNYSSELNVNALELDDSALYLCASSSSGSETQYFGPGTRLLVL.

The CDR3 reads CASTPPIQDTQYF. In nucleotides, the CDR3 is TGTGCCAGCACCCCCCCCATACAAGATACGCAGTATTTT. The chain joins TRBV7-9 to TRBJ2-3; no firm D call. V was trimmed by 7 bases and J by 5 bases, leaving 13 bases between them. Germline V gene data show CDR1 as SEHNR and CDR2 as FQNEAQ (reference sequence). This CDR3 is built from 13 residues.

The genes are TRBV7-2 and TRBJ1-2; D remains ambiguous. The CDR3 extends over 13 amino acids. Trimming stripped 4 bases from V and 6 bases from J, with 12 bases between. The germline V gene has CDR1 SGHTA and CDR2 FQGNSA. The CDR3 region has the DNA TGTGCCAGCAGCTCCCGTCCCCGGGATGGCTACACCTTC. Residues: CASSSRPRDGYTF.

This rearrangement joins TRBV6-6 to TRBJ2-3; D is perhaps TRBD1 (6 bases). Trimming pared 2 bases from V and 3 bases from J, leaving 9 bases between. The CDR3 is 14 amino acids. The germline gives CDR1 MNHNY, CDR2 SVGAGI (reference sequence). This CDR3 is CASSYRQGTDTQYF. For the CDR3, the DNA is TGTGCCAGCAGTTACCGGCAGGGGACAGATACGCAGTATTTT.

The V and J genes are TRBV19 and TRBJ1-5; no clear D. The CDR3 spans 14 residues. The V gene lost 0 bases and the J gene lost 1 base, with 4 bases spanning the gap. The germline V gene encodes CDR1 LNHDA and CDR2 SQIVND (reference sequence). CDR3: CASSIDRSNQPQHF. The CDR3 DNA is TGTGCCAGTAGTATAGATCGGAGCAATCAGCCCCAGCATTTT.

This chain connects TRBV4-3 to TRBJ1-2, with D possibly TRBD1 on 5 matching bases. Germline V gene lookup returns CDR1 LGHNA and CDR2 YSLEER. The V end was cut by 0 bases, the J end by 1 base, with 12 bases between. The CDR3 totals 16 residues. This CDR3 reads CASSQEKLGLNYGYTF. CDR3 coding DNA: TGCGCCAGCAGCCAAGAGAAACTGGGGCTTAACTATGGCTACACCTTC.

The chain employs TRBV12-3 or TRBV12-4 and TRBJ1-3, with D possibly matching TRBD1 (6 bases). V was shortened by 8 bases and J by 4 bases, with 21 bases between the two germline ends. This CDR3 comprises 16 residues. The CDR3 DNA is TGTGCCAGCGACGGGGCTACAGGGAGGTCAGGAAACACCATATATTTT. It yields the protein CASDGATGRSGNTIYF.

The chain uses TRBV5-1 and TRBJ2-5; 7 nucleotides match TRBD2. Germline assignment: CDR1 SGHRS and CDR2 YFSETQ. Trimming at V came to 0 bases and at J to 0 bases, leaving 5 bases not matched to a gene. This CDR3 has 16 residues. In nucleotides, the CDR3 is TGCGCCAGCAGCTTGGAGGCTAGCGGAAACCAAGAGACCCAGTACTTC. It encodes CASSLEASGNQETQYF.

The chain couples TRBV5-4 to TRBJ2-5, with TRBD2 matching 7 bases. Germline V lookup: CDR1 SGHNT, CDR2 YYREEE (reference sequence). V shed 4 bases, J shed 5 bases, and the junction held 11 bases outside the gene matches. The CDR3 loop spans 15 amino acids. CDR3 region: CASSGPSGGRETQYF. The CDR3, as DNA: TGTGCCAGCAGCGGACCTAGCGGAGGACGGGAGACCCAGTACTTC.